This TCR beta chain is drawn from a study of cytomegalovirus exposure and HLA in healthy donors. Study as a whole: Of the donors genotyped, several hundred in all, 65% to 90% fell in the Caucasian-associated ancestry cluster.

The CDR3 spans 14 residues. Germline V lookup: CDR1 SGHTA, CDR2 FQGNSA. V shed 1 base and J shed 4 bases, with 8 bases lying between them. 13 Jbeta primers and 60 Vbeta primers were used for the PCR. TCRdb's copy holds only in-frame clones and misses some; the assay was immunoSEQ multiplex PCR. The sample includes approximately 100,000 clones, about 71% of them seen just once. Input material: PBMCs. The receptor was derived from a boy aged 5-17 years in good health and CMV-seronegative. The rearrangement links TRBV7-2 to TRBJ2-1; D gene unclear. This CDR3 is CASSLVREYNEQFF. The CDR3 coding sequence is TGTGCCAGCAGCTTAGTGCGTGAGTACAATGAGCAGTTCTTC.